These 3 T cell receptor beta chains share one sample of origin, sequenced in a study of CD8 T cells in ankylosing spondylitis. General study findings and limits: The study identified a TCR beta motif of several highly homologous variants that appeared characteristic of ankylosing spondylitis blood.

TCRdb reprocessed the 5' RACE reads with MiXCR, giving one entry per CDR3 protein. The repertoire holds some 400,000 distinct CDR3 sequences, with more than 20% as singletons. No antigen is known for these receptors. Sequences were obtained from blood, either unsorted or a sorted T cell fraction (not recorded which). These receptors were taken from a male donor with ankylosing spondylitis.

In nucleotides, the CDR3 is TGTGCCAGCAGCTACCGACTAGCGGGAGACGCAGATACGCAGTATTTT. It codes for CASSYRLAGDADTQYF. This chain connects TRBV7-2 to TRBJ2-3; 12 bases are a match to TRBD2. Unmatched junction bases numbered 6, after V lost 4 bases and J lost 4 bases. The germline CDR1 and CDR2 sequences are SGHTA and FQGNSA. The CDR3 covers 16 residues.

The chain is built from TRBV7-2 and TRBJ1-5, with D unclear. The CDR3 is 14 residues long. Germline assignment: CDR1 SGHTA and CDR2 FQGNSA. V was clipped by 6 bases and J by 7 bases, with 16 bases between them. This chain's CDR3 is CASSSNSPLQPQHF. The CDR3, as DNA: TGTGCCAGCAGTTCTAACTCCCCCTTGCAGCCCCAGCATTTT.

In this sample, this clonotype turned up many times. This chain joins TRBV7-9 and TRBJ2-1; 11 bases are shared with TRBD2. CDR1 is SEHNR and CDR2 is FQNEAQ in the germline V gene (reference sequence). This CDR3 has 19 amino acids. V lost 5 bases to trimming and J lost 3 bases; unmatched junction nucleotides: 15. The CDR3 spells CASSHNLAGGPANYNEQFF. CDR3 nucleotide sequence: TGTGCCAGCAGCCACAACCTAGCGGGAGGCCCCGCTAACTACAATGAGCAGTTCTTC.